The clone carrying this TCR beta chain has only a few counts. Per the original methods: Scientists estimated how many nucleated cells there were by amplifying reference gene primers. Profiled with immunoSEQ multiplex PCR; TCRdb holds only in-frame clones, not every one. The V and J calls and the clone size are those of that table, but D and trimming were determined from the DNA. The sample records about 150,000 clones, 65% to 85% being singletons. This CDR3 has 15 residues. Germline V lookup: CDR1 ENHRY, CDR2 SYGVKD. Losses at the gene ends were 6 bases for V and 4 bases for J; bases not matched to a gene: 10. These data are taken from a study of blood T cell repertoires in COVID-19. For the study at large: The origin of the acute and convalescent COVID-19 samples was the United States, Italy and Spain. Sample material is recorded as cDNA or gDNA derived from T cells, B-cell-depleted T cells, or PBMCs.

Sequenced: peripheral blood. The sequence was collected from an elderly woman with acute or convalescent COVID-19. V gene TRBV10-3 combines with J gene TRBJ1-1; 8 bases are shared with TRBD1. DNA for the CDR3: TGTGCCATCAGGGCAGGGGGCTCAGGGAGCACTGAAGCTTTCTTT. This codes for CAIRAGGSGSTEAFF.